This T cell receptor beta chain was recorded in a study of T cell repertoires in cytomegalovirus infection. Study in general: CMV epitopes that were recently identified and HLA-C-restricted were used alongside well-studied HLA-B-restricted ones.

Trimming cost V 4 bases and J 5 bases, with 26 bases left between them. CDR3 length equals 18 residues. Germline CDR1 reads MGHRA; CDR2 reads YSYEKL. Concerning this clonotype itself: Antigen: not known.

Via MiXCR, TCRdb re-called the reads, giving one row per CDR3 protein. Of about 350,000 distinct CDR3 sequences in the sample, about 32% were seen once. This TCR came from a human donor in good health (CMV status not recorded). Some clones in this sample may be carry-over from other donors' samples. The rearrangement links TRBV4-1 to TRBJ1-1; D remains unclear. This material consisted of cultured PBMCs, taken from culture after CMV antigen stimulation. CDR3 in amino acids: CASSPPGSRDVVRTEAFF. In DNA form, the CDR3 reads TGCGCCAGCAGCCCTCCTGGCAGTCGGGATGTGGTGAGGACTGAAGCTTTCTTT.